Described below is a single T cell receptor beta chain sequence and its context. The antigen is undetermined. Clones were sequenced by immunoSEQ multiplex PCR, and TCRdb holds only the in-frame ones, with some missing. The sample contains about 100,000 clones, about nine tenths of which appear only once. This record belongs to a study of T cell responses to AZD1222 COVID-19 vaccine. Study-wide points: Repertoires were obtained solely post-peak T cell response. Seropositive at baseline were only a handful of AZD1222 recipients. Breadth and depth of Spike-specific TCRs rose after two AZD1222 doses. Researchers report vaccine-associated CD4 TCRs spanning spike, with dominance at 160-218 and 743-854.

V lost 5 bases, J lost 3 bases, and 14 bases lay in between. Germline loops: CDR1 LNHNV, CDR2 YYDKDF (reference sequence). The CDR3 length is 14 residues. The sequence was collected from an adult who received the AZD1222 COVID-19 vaccine. The sequencing used peripheral blood, collected 28 days after the second AZD1222 dose. The chain carries TRBV15 and TRBJ2-7; no firm D call. CDR3 protein: CATSVGGSIYEQYF. The DNA for the CDR3 is TGTGCCACCAGCGTAGGTGGCTCTATCTACGAGCAGTACTTC. The complete variable domain, with remaining parts taken from reference TRBV15 and TRBJ2-7, reads DAMVIQNPRYQVTQFGKPVTLSCSQTLNHNVMYWYQQKSSQAPKLLFHYYDKDFNNEADTPDNFQSRRPNTSFCFLDIRSPGLGDTAMYLCATSVGGSIYEQYFGPGTRLTVT.